Each of the 22 T cell receptor beta chains below was sequenced from the same sample in a study of beta chain features in type 1 diabetes. Expressed TCRB transcripts were sequenced because the entire RNA isolate underwent reverse transcription. Libraries were prepared by immunoSEQ multiplex PCR; TCRdb keeps only in-frame clonotypes and omits some of them. Of 130,000 to 150,000 clones in the sample, 10% were seen once. The sequencing sample was made of naive CD4+ T cells from blood. The receptors were sampled from a man between 18 and 29 years old in good health.

This clone was picked up a small number of times. The rearrangement joins TRBV5-1 to TRBJ2-1; 12 nucleotides line up with TRBD2. CDR1 SGHRS and CDR2 YFSETQ come from the germline V gene. The CDR3 runs to 15 residues. V lost 4 bases, J lost 4 bases, and 3 bases stayed unmatched. CDR3 in amino acids: CASSGLAGSYNEQFF. The CDR3 DNA reads TGCGCCAGCAGCGGACTAGCGGGGTCGTACAATGAGCAGTTCTTC. The full variable domain, in which reference TRBV5-1 and TRBJ2-1 provide the parts outside the CDR3, is KAGVTQTPRYLIKTRGQQVTLSCSPISGHRSVSWYQQTPGQGLQFLFEYFSETQRNKGNFPGRFSGRQFSNSRSEMNVSTLELGDSALYLCASSGLAGSYNEQFFGPGTRLTVL.

The genes are TRBV7-6 and TRBJ2-3, with TRBD2 identical over 12 bases. The CDR3 spans 16 residues. Germline assignment: CDR1 SGHVS and CDR2 FNYEAQ. Losses at the gene ends were 1 base for V and 7 bases for J; bases not matched to a gene: 6. The CDR3 region has the DNA TGTGCCAGCAGCTTAGAAGCTAGCGGGGGGGCAAATACGCAGTATTTT. This codes for CASSLEASGGANTQYF.

A few counts support this clone. The V call is TRBV7-2, the J call TRBJ1-4; D possibly corresponds to TRBD1 (6 bases). The CDR3 covers 15 residues. The V end was cut by 6 bases, the J end by 5 bases, with 16 bases between. The germline CDR1 and CDR2 sequences are SGHTA and FQGNSA. The CDR3 reads CASRPKGGRNEKLFF. CDR3 bases: TGTGCCAGCAGGCCAAAGGGGGGGAGAAATGAAAAACTGTTTTTT.

This clone was picked up many times. The genes are TRBV23-1 and TRBJ2-3; 7 bases fit TRBD1. TRBV23-1 is identified as an open reading frame with a role that is uncertain. CDR3 length: 16 amino acids. The junction had 9 bases not matched to a gene; V was cut back by 6 bases and J by 0 bases. The CDR3 reads CASSNRDRASTDTQYF. The CDR3, as DNA: TGCGCCAGCAGCAATAGAGACAGGGCTAGCACAGATACGCAGTATTTT.

This clone has a handful of counts. CDR3: CSVELAGGYLQETQYF. In DNA, the CDR3 is TGCAGCGTTGAACTAGCGGGGGGGTATCTCCAAGAGACCCAGTACTTC. The chain uses TRBV29-1 and TRBJ2-5; TRBD2 agrees at 12 bases. The CDR3 runs 16 residues. Germline V CDR1 and CDR2: SQVTM, ANQGSEA. Trimming cost V 2 bases and J 1 base; bases outside gene matches: 5.

The chain recombines TRBV5-4 with TRBJ1-6, with D tentatively TRBD1 (5 bases). CDR1 SGHNT and CDR2 YYREEE come from the germline V gene (reference sequence). This CDR3 has 15 residues. With 3 bases removed from V and 6 bases from J, the gap between germline ends came to 13 bases. The CDR3 DNA follows: TGTGCCAGCAGCTCCCAAAGGGGACTTAATTCACCCCTCCACTTT. This codes for CASSSQRGLNSPLHF.

V gene TRBV28 combines with J gene TRBJ2-2, with 8 positions matching TRBD1. The CDR3 extends over 16 amino acids. V lost 4 bases to trimming and J lost 4 bases; unmatched junction nucleotides: 8. Germline values: CDR1 MDHEN, CDR2 SYDVKM. The DNA for the CDR3 is TGTGCCAGCAGTTACCAGGGGGCGCCGGGCACCGGGGAGCTGTTTTTT. Translating it yields CASSYQGAPGTGELFF. Drawing the rest from reference TRBV28 and TRBJ2-2, the complete variable domain is DVKVTQSSRYLVKRTGEKVFLECVQDMDHENMFWYRQDPGLGLRLIYFSYDVKMKEKGDIPEGYSVSREKKERFSLILESASTNQTSMYLCASSYQGAPGTGELFFGEGSRLTVL.

The chain employs TRBV10-3 and TRBJ1-3; D may be TRBD1 (6 bases). This CDR3 has 12 residues. Germline CDR1 is ENHRY and CDR2 is SYGVKD. V was clipped by 6 bases and J by 4 bases, with 7 bases between them. CDR3 DNA: TGTGCCATCAGGACAGGAGGAAACACCATATATTTT. Translating gives CAIRTGGNTIYF.

V and J are TRBV4-2 and TRBJ2-7; D gene ambiguous. Germline V gene data show CDR1 as LGHNA and CDR2 as YNFKEQ. V was pared by 1 base and J by 5 bases, with 12 bases between. The CDR3 extends over 14 amino acids. In DNA, the CDR3 is TGTGCCAGCAGCCAAGGCGACACCCTTGACGAGCAGTACTTC. Residues: CASSQGDTLDEQYF.

The chain carries TRBV2 and TRBJ2-3; possible D gene TRBD1, 6 bases. This CDR3 is 15 amino acids long. Looked up from germline, CDR1 is SNHLY and CDR2 is FYNNEI. Trimming pared 3 bases from V and 4 bases from J, leaving 14 bases between. The CDR3 loop is CASSDRGRTADTQYF. Here the CDR3 DNA reads TGTGCCAGCAGTGACAGGGGCCGGACGGCAGATACGCAGTATTTT.

This clone was seen at least ten times. The chain uses TRBV6-5 and TRBJ2-1; D possibly corresponds to TRBD2 (6 bases). V shed 8 bases and J shed 2 bases, with 10 bases lying between them. Germline loops: CDR1 MNHEY, CDR2 SVGAGI. There are 13 residues in the CDR3. The CDR3 region is CASAWEAYNEQFF. The CDR3 DNA follows: TGTGCCAGCGCTTGGGAGGCCTACAATGAGCAGTTCTTC.

This clone has more than one count but fewer than ten. Here the CDR3 DNA reads TGTGCCAGCAGCTTCTTGACACTTTCCTACGAGCAGTACTTC. This gives the protein CASSFLTLSYEQYF. The chain carries TRBV7-2 and TRBJ2-7, with D unclear. Trimming cost V 3 bases and J 1 base, with 10 bases left between them. The germline CDR1 and CDR2 sequences are SGHTA and FQGNSA. The CDR3 extends over 14 amino acids.

The chain is built from TRBV27 and TRBJ1-6; no reliable D call. Per the germline V gene, CDR1 is MNHEY and CDR2 is SMNVEV (reference sequence). V shed 5 bases and J shed 7 bases, with 6 bases lying between them. CDR3 length equals 12 residues. The CDR3 is CASSGLNSPLHF. The DNA for the CDR3 is TGTGCCAGCAGTGGCCTGAATTCACCCCTCCACTTT.

The table lists this clone with a few counts. The chain couples TRBV4-1 to TRBJ1-1; 12 bases map to TRBD1. Looked up from germline, CDR1 is MGHRA and CDR2 is YSYEKL. V lost 3 bases and J lost 4; bases outside the gene matches: 6. The CDR3 length is 16 residues. CDR3 nucleotides: TGCGCCAGCAGCCAGAGGGGGACAGGGGGCGGCACTGAAGCTTTCTTT. Its protein product is CASSQRGTGGGTEAFF.

V and J are TRBV30 and TRBJ2-2, with 7 bases aligning to TRBD1. The length of the CDR3 is 16 residues. The germline V gene has CDR1 GTSNPN and CDR2 SVGIG (reference sequence). J gave up 0 bases and V 2 bases, and 6 bases lay outside the gene matches. CDR3 nucleotides: TGTGCCTGGAGTTCGGGGACAGCTTCGAACACCGGGGAGCTGTTTTTT. Translation: CAWSSGTASNTGELFF.

Only a few counts were recorded for this clone. The chain combines TRBV7-2 with TRBJ2-7; the match to TRBD1 covers 8 bases. V shed 5 bases, J shed 3 bases, and the junction held 6 bases outside the gene matches. In germline, CDR1 is SGHTA, CDR2 FQGNSA. The CDR3 runs to 14 residues. CDR3 bases: TGTGCCAGCAGCCCGGGACAGGCGTACTACGAGCAGTACTTC. It yields the protein CASSPGQAYYEQYF. Full variable domain (rest looked up from reference TRBV7-2 and TRBJ2-7): GAGVSQSPSNKVTEKGKDVELRCDPISGHTALYWYRQSLGQGLEFLIYFQGNSAPDKSGLPSDRFSAERTGGSVSTLTIQRTQQEDSAVYLCASSPGQAYYEQYFGPGTRLTVT.

This clone was seen ten or more times. V and J are TRBV18 and TRBJ2-7; a possible D gene is TRBD2 (5 bases). CDR1 is KGHSH and CDR2 is LQKENI in the germline V gene. This CDR3 spans 13 amino acids. The germline V and J ends were trimmed by 10 bases and 3 bases, with 16 bases remaining between them. The CDR3 DNA follows: TGTGCCACCTCGGCGCAACGGGACTACGAGCAGTACTTC. Translation: CATSAQRDYEQYF.

The chain uses TRBV7-2 and TRBJ1-2; 8 bases line up with TRBD1. V lost 6 bases, J lost 8 bases, and 11 bases stayed unmatched. The germline V gene encodes CDR1 SGHTA and CDR2 FQGNSA. There are 14 residues in the CDR3. Here the CDR3 DNA reads TGTGCCAGCAGACCGGACAGGGCCGTCGGCGGCTACACCTTC. Amino acid sequence: CASRPDRAVGGYTF.

The chain uses TRBV2 and TRBJ2-1; 11 bases are a match to TRBD2. The CDR3 is 20 amino acids. CDR1 is SNHLY, CDR2 FYNNEI, per germline. Trimming at V came to 5 bases and at J to 0 bases, leaving 15 bases not matched to a gene. CDR3 nucleotides: TGTGCCAGCAGTCGTCCTCTAGCGGGGGGTTCCACCCACTCCTACAATGAGCAGTTCTTC. This gives the protein CASSRPLAGGSTHSYNEQFF. The full variable domain, in which reference TRBV2 and TRBJ2-1 provide the parts outside the CDR3, is EPEVTQTPSHQVTQMGQEVILRCVPISNHLYFYWYRQILGQKVEFLVSFYNNEISEKSEIFDDQFSVERPDGSNFTLKIRSTKLEDSAMYFCASSRPLAGGSTHSYNEQFFGPGTRLTVL.

The chain links TRBV7-2 to TRBJ2-2; D is perhaps TRBD2 (6 bases). Germline V gene sequence: CDR1 SGHTA, CDR2 FQGNSA. V lost 8 bases to trimming and J lost 4 bases, with 8 bases between them. CDR3 length equals 12 residues. The CDR3 spells CASGDFTGELFF. The CDR3 coding sequence is TGTGCCAGCGGGGACTTCACCGGGGAGCTGTTTTTT. Based on the CDR3 plus reference TRBV7-2 and TRBJ2-2, the full variable domain is GAGVSQSPSNKVTEKGKDVELRCDPISGHTALYWYRQSLGQGLEFLIYFQGNSAPDKSGLPSDRFSAERTGGSVSTLTIQRTQQEDSAVYLCASGDFTGELFFGEGSRLTVL.

V gene TRBV7-3 combines with J gene TRBJ2-5; 9 positions match TRBD1. Trimming removed 5 bases from V and 1 base from J; junction bases left unmatched: 11. This CDR3 is 17 amino acids long. Looked up from germline, CDR1 is SGHTA and CDR2 is FQGTGA. The CDR3 protein is CASSKGTGTGTQETQYF. CDR3 nucleotide sequence: TGTGCCAGCAGCAAAGGGACCGGGACAGGGACCCAAGAGACCCAGTACTTC.

The chain uses TRBV4-2 and TRBJ1-1, with 9 positions matching TRBD1. The germline CDR1 and CDR2 sequences are LGHNA and YNFKEQ. With V trimmed by 0 bases and J by 0 bases, 8 bases remained unmatched. CDR3 length: 18 residues. CDR3 nucleotide sequence: TGTGCCAGCAGCCAAGATAGGGACAGGGTCGGGGTGAACACTGAAGCTTTCTTT. Protein product: CASSQDRDRVGVNTEAFF.